One TCR beta chain is described in this entry. Its antigen remains unidentified. The record originates from a study of T cells in Graves' hyperthyroidism and ophthalmopathy. The study, taken as a whole, reports: Model output signaled ophthalmopathy a median roughly 6.1 months ahead of onset.

The CDR3 is 14 residues long. CDR1 and CDR2 (germline): DFQATT, SNEGSKA (reference sequence). The V gene lost 0 bases and the J gene lost 8 bases, with 14 bases spanning the gap. It was at first hyperthyroidism diagnosis, before any ophthalmopathy symptoms, that the blood sample was taken. There were TCR beta CDR3 regions amplified from RNA transcripts. Initially, a first-round RT-PCR of the TCR CDR3 employed the HTBI primer set. One entry per CDR3 protein, called by TCRdb with MiXCR from the multiplex PCR reads. The table lists around 340,000 distinct CDR3 sequences, roughly a sixth of them singletons.

The rearrangement joins TRBV20-1 to TRBJ2-1; a weak D match, TRBD1 (6 bases). Sequencing input: blood. The source of this sequence is a woman under 40 with Graves' hyperthyroidism that later progressed to Graves' ophthalmopathy. CDR3 protein: CSARDLRGLDEQFF. The CDR3 region has the DNA TGCAGTGCTAGAGATCTGAGGGGGTTAGATGAGCAGTTCTTC.